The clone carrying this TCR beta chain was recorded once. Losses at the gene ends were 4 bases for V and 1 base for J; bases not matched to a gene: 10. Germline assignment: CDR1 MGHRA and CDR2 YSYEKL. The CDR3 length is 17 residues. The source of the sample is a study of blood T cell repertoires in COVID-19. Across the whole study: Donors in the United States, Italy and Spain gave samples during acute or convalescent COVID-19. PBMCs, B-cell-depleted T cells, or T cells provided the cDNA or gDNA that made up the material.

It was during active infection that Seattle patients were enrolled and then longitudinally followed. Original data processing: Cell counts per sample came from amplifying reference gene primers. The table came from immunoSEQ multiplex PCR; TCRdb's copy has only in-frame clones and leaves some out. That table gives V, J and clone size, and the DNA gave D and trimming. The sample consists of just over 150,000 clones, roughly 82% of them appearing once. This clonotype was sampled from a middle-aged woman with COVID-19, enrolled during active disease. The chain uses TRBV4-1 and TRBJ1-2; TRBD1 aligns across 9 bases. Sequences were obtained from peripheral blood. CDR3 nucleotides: TGCGCCAGCAGCCCCATCCCAGGGACAGGGATTAACTATGGCTACACCTTC. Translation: CASSPIPGTGINYGYTF.